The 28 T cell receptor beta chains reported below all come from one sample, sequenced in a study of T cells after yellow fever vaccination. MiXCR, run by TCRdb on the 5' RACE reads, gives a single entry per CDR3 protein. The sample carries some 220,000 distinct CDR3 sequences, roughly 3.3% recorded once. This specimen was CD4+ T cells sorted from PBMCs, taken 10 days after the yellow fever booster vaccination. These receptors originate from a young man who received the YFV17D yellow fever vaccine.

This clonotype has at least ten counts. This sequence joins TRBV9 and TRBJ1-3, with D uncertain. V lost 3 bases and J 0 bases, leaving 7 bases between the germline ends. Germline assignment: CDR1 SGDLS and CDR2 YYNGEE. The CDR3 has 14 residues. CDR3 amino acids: CASSGLRSGNTIYF. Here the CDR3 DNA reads TGTGCCAGCAGCGGTCTGCGCTCTGGAAACACCATATATTTT.

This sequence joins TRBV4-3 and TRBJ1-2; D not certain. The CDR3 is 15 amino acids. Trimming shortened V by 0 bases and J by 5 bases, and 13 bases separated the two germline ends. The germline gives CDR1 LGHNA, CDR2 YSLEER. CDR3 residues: CASSQDHRDYYGYTF. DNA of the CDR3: TGCGCCAGCAGCCAAGACCACCGGGATTATTATGGCTACACCTTC.

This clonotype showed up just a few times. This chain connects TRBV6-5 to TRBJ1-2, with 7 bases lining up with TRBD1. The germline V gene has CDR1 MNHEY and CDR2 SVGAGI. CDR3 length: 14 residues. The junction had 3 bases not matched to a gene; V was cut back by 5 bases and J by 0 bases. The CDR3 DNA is TGTGCCAGCAGTGCCAGGGGGACTAACTATGGCTACACCTTC. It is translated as CASSARGTNYGYTF.

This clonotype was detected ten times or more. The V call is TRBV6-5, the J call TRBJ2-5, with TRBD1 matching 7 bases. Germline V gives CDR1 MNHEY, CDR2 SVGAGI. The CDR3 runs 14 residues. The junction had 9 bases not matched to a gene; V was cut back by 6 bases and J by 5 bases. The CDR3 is CASSPTGLMETQYF. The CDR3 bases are TGTGCCAGCAGCCCGACAGGGCTGATGGAGACCCAGTACTTC.

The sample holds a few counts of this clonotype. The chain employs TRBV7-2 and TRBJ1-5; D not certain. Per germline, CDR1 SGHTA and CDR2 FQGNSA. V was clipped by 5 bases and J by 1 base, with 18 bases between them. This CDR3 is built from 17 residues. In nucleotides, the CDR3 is TGTGCCAGCAGCCCCGGAGGTTGGATTACGAGCAATCAGCCCCAGCATTTT. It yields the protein CASSPGGWITSNQPQHF.

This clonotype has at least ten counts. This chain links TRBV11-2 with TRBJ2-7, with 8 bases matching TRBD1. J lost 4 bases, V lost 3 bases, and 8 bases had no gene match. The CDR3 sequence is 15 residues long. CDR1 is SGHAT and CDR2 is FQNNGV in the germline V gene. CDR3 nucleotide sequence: TGTGCCAGCAGCTTTGGGATTACAGGGGGTTACGAGCAGTACGTC. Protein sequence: CASSFGITGGYEQYV.

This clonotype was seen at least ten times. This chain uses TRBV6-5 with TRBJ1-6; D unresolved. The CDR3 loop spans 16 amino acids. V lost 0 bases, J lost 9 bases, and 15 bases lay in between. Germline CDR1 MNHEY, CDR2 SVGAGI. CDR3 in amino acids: CASSYSASWGGSPLHF. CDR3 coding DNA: TGTGCCAGCAGTTACTCGGCCAGCTGGGGTGGTTCACCCCTCCACTTT.

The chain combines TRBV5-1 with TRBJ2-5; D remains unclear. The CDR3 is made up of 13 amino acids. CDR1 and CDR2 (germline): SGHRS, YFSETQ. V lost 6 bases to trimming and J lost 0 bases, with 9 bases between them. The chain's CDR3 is CASNPGYQETQYF. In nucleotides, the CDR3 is TGCGCCAGCAACCCCGGGTACCAAGAGACCCAGTACTTC.

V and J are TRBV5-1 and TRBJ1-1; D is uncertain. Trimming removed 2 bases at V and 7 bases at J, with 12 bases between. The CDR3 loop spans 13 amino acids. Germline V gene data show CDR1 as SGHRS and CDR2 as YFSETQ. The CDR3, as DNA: TGCGCCAGCAGCTTCGGACCGAAGGATGAAGCTTTCTTT. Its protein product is CASSFGPKDEAFF.

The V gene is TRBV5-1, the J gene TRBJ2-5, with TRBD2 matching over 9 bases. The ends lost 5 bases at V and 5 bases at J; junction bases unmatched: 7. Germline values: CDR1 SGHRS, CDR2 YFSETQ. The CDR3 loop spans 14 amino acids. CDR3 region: CASSSQRGDETQYF. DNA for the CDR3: TGCGCCAGCAGTTCACAGCGGGGGGACGAGACCCAGTACTTC.

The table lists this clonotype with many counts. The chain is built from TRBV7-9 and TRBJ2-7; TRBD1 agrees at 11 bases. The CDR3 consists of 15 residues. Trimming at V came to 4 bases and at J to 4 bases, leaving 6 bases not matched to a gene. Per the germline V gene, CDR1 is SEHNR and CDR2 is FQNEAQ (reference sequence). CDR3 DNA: TGTGCCAGCAGCTACAGGACAGGGGGCCCTTACGAGCAGTACTTC. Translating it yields CASSYRTGGPYEQYF.

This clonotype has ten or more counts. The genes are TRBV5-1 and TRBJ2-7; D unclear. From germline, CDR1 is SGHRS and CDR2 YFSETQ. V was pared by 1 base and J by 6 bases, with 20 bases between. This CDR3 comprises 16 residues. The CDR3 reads CASSLTDFGFSREQYF. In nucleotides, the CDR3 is TGCGCCAGCAGCTTGACGGATTTTGGGTTCTCCCGCGAGCAGTACTTC.

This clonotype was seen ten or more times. CDR3 nucleotides: TGTGCCAGCAGCGGGGGGGACAGGGGCAGGGACAATGAGCAGTTCTTC. This gives the protein CASSGGDRGRDNEQFF. The chain joins TRBV4-2 to TRBJ2-1, with 10 bases fitting TRBD1. Germline V CDR1 and CDR2: LGHNA, YNFKEQ. V lost 5 bases to trimming and J lost 5 bases; unmatched junction nucleotides: 9. CDR3 length equals 16 residues.

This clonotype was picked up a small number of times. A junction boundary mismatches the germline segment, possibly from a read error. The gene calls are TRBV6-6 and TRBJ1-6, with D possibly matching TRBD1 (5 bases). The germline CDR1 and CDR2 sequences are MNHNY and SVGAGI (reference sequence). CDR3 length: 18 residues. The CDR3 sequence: CASSYSPGQDPDNSPLPF. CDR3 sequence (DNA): TGTGCCAGCAGCTACTCTCCGGGCCAAGACCCGGACAATTCACCCCTCCCCTTT.

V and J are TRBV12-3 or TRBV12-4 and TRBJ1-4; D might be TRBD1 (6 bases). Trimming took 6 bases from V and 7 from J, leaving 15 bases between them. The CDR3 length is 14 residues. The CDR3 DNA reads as TGTGCCAGCAGCCCATCACAAGGGGGTGAAAAACTGTTTTTT. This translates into CASSPSQGGEKLFF.

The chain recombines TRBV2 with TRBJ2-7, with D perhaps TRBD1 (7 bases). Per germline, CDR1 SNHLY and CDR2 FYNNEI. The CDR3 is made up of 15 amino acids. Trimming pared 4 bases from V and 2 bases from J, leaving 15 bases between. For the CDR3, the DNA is TGTGCCAGCAGTGCGGGCCAGGGGGGTCCCTACGAGCAGTACGTC. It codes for CASSAGQGGPYEQYV.

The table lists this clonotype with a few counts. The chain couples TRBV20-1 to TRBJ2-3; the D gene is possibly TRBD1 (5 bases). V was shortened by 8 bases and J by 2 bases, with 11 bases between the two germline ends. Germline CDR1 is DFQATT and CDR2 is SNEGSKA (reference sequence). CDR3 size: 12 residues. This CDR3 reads CSPLQDTDTQYF. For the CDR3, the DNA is TGCAGTCCCTTACAGGACACAGATACGCAGTATTTT.

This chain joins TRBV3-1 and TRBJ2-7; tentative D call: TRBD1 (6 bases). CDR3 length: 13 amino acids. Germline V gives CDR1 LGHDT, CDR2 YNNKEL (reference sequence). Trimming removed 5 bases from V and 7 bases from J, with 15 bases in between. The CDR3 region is CASSLQGPREQYF. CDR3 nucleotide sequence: TGTGCCAGCAGCTTACAGGGTCCGCGGGAGCAGTACTTC.

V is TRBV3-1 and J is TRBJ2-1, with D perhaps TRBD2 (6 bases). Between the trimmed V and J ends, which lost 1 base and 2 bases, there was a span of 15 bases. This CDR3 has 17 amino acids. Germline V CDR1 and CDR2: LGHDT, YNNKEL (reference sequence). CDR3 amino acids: CASSQGAGTLPYNEQFF. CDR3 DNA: TGTGCCAGCAGCCAAGGGGCGGGGACCCTCCCCTACAATGAGCAGTTCTTC.

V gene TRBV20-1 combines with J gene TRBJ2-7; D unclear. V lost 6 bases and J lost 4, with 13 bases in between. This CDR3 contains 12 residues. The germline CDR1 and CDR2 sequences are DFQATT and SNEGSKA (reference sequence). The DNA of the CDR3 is TGCAGTGCCGCCGGCGACCAGTACGAGCAGTACTTC. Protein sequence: CSAAGDQYEQYF.

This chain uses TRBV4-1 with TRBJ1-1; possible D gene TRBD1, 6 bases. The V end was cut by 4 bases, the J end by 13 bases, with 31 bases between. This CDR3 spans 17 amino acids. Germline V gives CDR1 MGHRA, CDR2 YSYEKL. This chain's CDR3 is CASSPRPGGTQGNRNFF. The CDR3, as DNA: TGCGCCAGCAGCCCCCGGCCCGGGGGGACCCAGGGGAATAGAAATTTCTTT.

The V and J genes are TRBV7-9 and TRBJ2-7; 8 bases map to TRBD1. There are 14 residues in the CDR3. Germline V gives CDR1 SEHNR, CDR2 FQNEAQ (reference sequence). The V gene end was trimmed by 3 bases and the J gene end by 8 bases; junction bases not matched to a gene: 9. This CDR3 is CASSFLDRDKKQYF. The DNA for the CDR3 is TGTGCCAGCAGCTTTTTGGACAGGGATAAGAAGCAGTACTTC.

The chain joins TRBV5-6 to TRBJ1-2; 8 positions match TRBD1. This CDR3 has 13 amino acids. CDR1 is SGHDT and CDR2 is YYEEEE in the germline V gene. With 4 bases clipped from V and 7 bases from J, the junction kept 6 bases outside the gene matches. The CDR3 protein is CASSLQGVVGYTF. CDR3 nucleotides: TGTGCCAGCAGCCTACAGGGGGTTGTTGGCTACACCTTC.

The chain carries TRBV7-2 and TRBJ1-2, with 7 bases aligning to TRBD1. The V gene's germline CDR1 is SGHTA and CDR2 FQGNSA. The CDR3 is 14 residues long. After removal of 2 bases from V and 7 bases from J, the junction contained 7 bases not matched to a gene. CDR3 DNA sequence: TGTGCCAGCAGCTTATATGACAGGGAGGGTGGCTACACCTTC. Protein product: CASSLYDREGGYTF.

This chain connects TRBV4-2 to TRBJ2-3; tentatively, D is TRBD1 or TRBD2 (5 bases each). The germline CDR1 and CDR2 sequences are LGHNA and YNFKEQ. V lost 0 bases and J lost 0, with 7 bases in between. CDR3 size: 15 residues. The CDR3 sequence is CASSQDWGSTDTQYF. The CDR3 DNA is TGTGCCAGCAGCCAAGATTGGGGGAGCACAGATACGCAGTATTTT.

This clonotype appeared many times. This chain's CDR3 is CASSLLGQGNEQYF. In nucleotides, the CDR3 is TGCGCCAGCAGCCTCTTGGGACAGGGGAACGAGCAGTACTTC. The chain is built from TRBV4-1 and TRBJ2-7, with TRBD1 matching over 10 bases. The CDR3 spans 14 residues. Germline V lookup: CDR1 MGHRA, CDR2 YSYEKL. The trim removed 4 bases at V and 5 bases at J, leaving 5 bases unmatched.

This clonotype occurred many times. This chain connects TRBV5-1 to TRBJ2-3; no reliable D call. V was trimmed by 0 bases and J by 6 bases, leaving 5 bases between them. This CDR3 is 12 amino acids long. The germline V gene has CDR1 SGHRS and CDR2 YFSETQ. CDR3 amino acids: CASSLVPDTQYF. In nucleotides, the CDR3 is TGCGCCAGCAGCTTGGTGCCCGATACGCAGTATTTT.

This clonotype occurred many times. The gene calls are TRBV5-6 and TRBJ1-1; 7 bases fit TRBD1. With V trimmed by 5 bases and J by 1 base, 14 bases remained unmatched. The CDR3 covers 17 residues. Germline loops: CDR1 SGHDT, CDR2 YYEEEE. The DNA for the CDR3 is TGTGCCAGCAGTCCCTCGCCACCGGGACAGACGAACACTGAAGCTTTCTTT. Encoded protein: CASSPSPPGQTNTEAFF.